This is a list of T cell receptor beta chains from one sample in a study of siplizumab effects on memory and regulatory T cells. The method was immunoSEQ multiplex PCR; TCRdb's version includes in-frame clones alone and lacks a portion of them. The sample gives about 120,000 clones, 85% to 95% of which show up once; over 0.15% is in the top ten. Material: non-Treg CD4+ T cells sorted from blood. These TCRs come from a human donor in good health. Each CDR3 is given with its conserved first and last residue. Each record gives: V gene, J gene, D gene, clone size, CDR3 DNA, CDR3 protein. A D gene is named only where the DNA matches it firmly. Some rows mark clone size as missing; the rest say once, few, many or name a class of expanded clone.

v_gene: TRBV19; j_gene: TRBJ1-5; d_gene: NA; abundance: NA; CDR3nt: TGTGCCAGTACCTTGGACAGCGGAGGGCAGCCCCAGCATTTT; CDR3aa: CASTLDSGGQPQHF
v_gene: TRBV7-9; j_gene: TRBJ2-7; d_gene: NA; abundance: NA; CDR3nt: TGTGCCAGCAGCTTGGCAGGGAACTACGAGCAGTACTTC; CDR3aa: CASSLAGNYEQYF
v_gene: TRBV27; j_gene: TRBJ2-2; d_gene: TRBD2; abundance: NA; CDR3nt: TGTGCCAGCAGTTTTGGGCCAGGGAGGGCCGGGGAGCTGTTTTTT; CDR3aa: CASSFGPGRAGELFF
v_gene: TRBV11-2; j_gene: TRBJ2-7; d_gene: NA; abundance: once; CDR3nt: TGTGCCAGCAGCCCGGTCAGGTGGACAGACTTCTACGAGCAGTACTTC; CDR3aa: CASSPVRWTDFYEQYF
v_gene: TRBV6-1; j_gene: TRBJ1-1; d_gene: NA; abundance: NA; CDR3nt: TGTGCCAGCAGTGACGTTTCGGGGTTCAGGGCACAACATGAAGCTTTCTTT; CDR3aa: CASSDVSGFRAQHEAFF
v_gene: TRBV5-4; j_gene: TRBJ2-2; d_gene: TRBD2; abundance: NA; CDR3nt: TGTGCCAGCAGCTTGCTAAGCGGGGGGGACCCCACCGGGGAGCTGTTTTTT; CDR3aa: CASSLLSGGDPTGELFF
v_gene: TRBV12-5; j_gene: TRBJ2-2; d_gene: NA; abundance: NA; CDR3nt: TGTGCTAGTGGTCTCCGGCCACCGAACACCGGGGAGCTGTTTTTT; CDR3aa: CASGLRPPNTGELFF
v_gene: TRBV7-3; j_gene: TRBJ1-6; d_gene: NA; abundance: NA; CDR3nt: TGTGCCAGCAGCTCACTTGGGCAGCTTTCACCCCTCCACTTT; CDR3aa: CASSSLGQLSPLHF
v_gene: TRBV2; j_gene: TRBJ1-1; d_gene: TRBD1; abundance: once; CDR3nt: TGTGCCAGCAGACGACAGGGGGGGATCGGGACTGAAGCTTTCTTT; CDR3aa: CASRRQGGIGTEAFF
v_gene: TRBV30; j_gene: TRBJ1-6; d_gene: NA; abundance: NA; CDR3nt: TGTGCCTGGAGTGTAAACTGGGGGGGTAATTCACCCCTCCACTTT; CDR3aa: CAWSVNWGGNSPLHF
v_gene: TRBV14; j_gene: TRBJ1-2; d_gene: NA; abundance: few; CDR3nt: TGTGCCAGCAGCAGTACAATTGGACGGCTATCATTACTGGAGGACTATGGCTACACCTTC; CDR3aa: CASSSTIGRLSLLEDYGYTF
v_gene: TRBV5-6; j_gene: TRBJ1-5; d_gene: TRBD1; abundance: NA; CDR3nt: TGTGCCAGCAGCCGACAGGGAGAATTTAGCAATCAGCCCCAGCATTTT; CDR3aa: CASSRQGEFSNQPQHF
v_gene: TRBV7-3; j_gene: TRBJ2-3; d_gene: NA; abundance: NA; CDR3nt: TGTGCCAGCAGCTTAACGGGGGACGGAACTAGCACAGATACGCAGTATTTT; CDR3aa: CASSLTGDGTSTDTQYF
v_gene: TRBV7-6; j_gene: TRBJ1-2; d_gene: TRBD1; abundance: NA; CDR3nt: TGTGCCAGCAGCACAGGACAGGGATCGGCCTACACCTTC; CDR3aa: CASSTGQGSAYTF
v_gene: TRBV27; j_gene: TRBJ2-7; d_gene: TRBD2; abundance: NA; CDR3nt: TGTGCCAGCAGTTTATCCCTAGCGGGCGGCGAGCAGTACTTC; CDR3aa: CASSLSLAGGEQYF
v_gene: TRBV5-1; j_gene: TRBJ2-7; d_gene: TRBD1; abundance: NA; CDR3nt: TGCGCCAGCAGCTTCGGACAGGGTGGTTACGAGCAGTACTTC; CDR3aa: CASSFGQGGYEQYF